Described below is a single T cell receptor (beta chain) sequence and its context. Its specificity is unknown. The data are from a study of cytomegalovirus exposure and HLA in healthy donors. Study-level background: The 100 to 150 validation repertoires matched the roughly 650 first-cohort repertoires in platform, a later analysis reported. General observations from the study: In vitro confirmation showed three CMV-associated chains to be CMV antigen specific. According to reports, the classifier identified cytomegalovirus status with high specificity and sensitivity.

The CDR3 totals 16 residues. The germline V gene has CDR1 MNHEY and CDR2 SMNVEV (reference sequence). V lost 0 bases, J lost 4 bases, and 6 bases stayed unmatched. The method was immunoSEQ multiplex PCR; TCRdb's version includes in-frame clones alone and lacks a portion of them. In the table there are around 70,000 clones, nearly 95% of which are singletons. This clonotype was sampled from a man aged 18 to 30 in good health and CMV-seropositive. V gene TRBV27 combines with J gene TRBJ1-5; 7 bases are a match to TRBD1. Material for sequencing was PBMCs. DNA of the CDR3: TGTGCCAGCAGTTTATCCCCCCCACAGGGGAATCAGCCCCAGCATTTT. Its translation is CASSLSPPQGNQPQHF.